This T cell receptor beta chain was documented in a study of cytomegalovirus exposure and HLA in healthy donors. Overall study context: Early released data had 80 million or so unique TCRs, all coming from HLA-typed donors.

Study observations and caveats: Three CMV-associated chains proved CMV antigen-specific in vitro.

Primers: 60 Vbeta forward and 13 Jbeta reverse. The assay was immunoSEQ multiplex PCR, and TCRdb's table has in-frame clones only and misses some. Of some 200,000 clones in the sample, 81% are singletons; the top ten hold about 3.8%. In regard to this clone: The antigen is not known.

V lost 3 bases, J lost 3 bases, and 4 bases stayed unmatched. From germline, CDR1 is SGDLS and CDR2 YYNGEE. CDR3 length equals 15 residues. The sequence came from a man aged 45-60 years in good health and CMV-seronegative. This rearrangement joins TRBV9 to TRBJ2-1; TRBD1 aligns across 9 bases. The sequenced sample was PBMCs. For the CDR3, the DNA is TGTGCCAGCAGCGAGGGGACAGGGCACTACAATGAGCAGTTCTTC. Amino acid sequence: CASSEGTGHYNEQFF.